This TCR beta chain came from a study of CD8+CD57+ T cells in acquired aplastic anemia. Study information: Around 3.5 ug was the average amount of DNA from sorted CD4+ and CD8+ cells. Whole-study results and caveats: Overlap between patients and controls comprised about 30 CD8+ CDR3 sequences. Statistical testing detected no significant gap in CD8+ Simpson's diversity between patients and controls.

Profiling that covered TCR beta VDJ and CDR3 relied on genomic DNA as its template. A single record per CDR3 protein comes from TCRdb applying MiXCR to the reads. The sample includes about 120,000 distinct CDR3 sequences, 45% to 60% seen only once; the top ten take about 31%. A remark on this clonotype: Antigen specificity is unknown.

All patients picked for sequencing had shown, by flow cytometry, an expansion of CD8+CD57+ cells. The specimen sequenced was sorted CD4+, CD8+, or CD8+CD57+ T cells (not recorded which) from PBMCs. The sequence was collected from a human donor with aplastic anemia.

CDR3 sequence: CATSIPGSTDTQYF. In DNA, the CDR3 is TGTGCCACCAGCATACCTGGAAGCACAGATACGCAGTATTTT. The chain has TRBV15 and TRBJ2-3; no clear D gene. The CDR3 is made up of 14 amino acids. The ends were cut back, 4 bases at V and 0 bases at J, with 8 bases in the middle. Germline CDR1 is LNHNV and CDR2 is YYDKDF (reference sequence).